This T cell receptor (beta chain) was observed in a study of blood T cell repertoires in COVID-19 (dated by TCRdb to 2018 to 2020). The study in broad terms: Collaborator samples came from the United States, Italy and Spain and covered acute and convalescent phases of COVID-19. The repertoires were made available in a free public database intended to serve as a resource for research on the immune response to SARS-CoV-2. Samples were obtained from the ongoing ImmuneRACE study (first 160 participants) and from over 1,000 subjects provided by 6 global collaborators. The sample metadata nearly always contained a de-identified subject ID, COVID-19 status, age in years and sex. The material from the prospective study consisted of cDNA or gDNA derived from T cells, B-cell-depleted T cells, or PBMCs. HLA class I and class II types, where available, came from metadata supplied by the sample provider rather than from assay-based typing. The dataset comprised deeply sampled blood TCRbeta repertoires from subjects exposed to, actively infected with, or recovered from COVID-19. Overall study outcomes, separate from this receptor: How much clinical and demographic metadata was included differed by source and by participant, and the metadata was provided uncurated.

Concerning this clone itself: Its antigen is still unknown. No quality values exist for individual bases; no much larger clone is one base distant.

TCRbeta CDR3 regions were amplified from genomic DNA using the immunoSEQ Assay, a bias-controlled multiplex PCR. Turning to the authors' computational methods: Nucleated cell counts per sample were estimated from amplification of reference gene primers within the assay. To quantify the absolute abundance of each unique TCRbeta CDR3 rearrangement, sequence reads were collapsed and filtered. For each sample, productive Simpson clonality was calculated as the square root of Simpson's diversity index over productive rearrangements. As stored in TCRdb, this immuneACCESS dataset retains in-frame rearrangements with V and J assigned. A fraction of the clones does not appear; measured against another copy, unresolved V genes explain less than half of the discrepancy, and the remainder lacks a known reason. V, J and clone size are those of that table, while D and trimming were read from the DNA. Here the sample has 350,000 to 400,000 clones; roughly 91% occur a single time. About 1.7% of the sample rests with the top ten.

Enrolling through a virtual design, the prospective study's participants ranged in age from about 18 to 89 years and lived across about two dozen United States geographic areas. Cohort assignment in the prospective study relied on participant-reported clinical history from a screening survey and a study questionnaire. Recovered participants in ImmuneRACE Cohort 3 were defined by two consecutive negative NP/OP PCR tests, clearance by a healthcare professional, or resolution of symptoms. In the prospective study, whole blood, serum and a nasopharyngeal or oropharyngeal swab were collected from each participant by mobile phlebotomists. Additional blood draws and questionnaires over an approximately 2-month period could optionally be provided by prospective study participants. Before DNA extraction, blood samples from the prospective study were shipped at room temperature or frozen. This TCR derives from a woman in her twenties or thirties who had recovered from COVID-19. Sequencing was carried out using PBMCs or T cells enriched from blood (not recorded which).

The CDR3 protein is CASSLALTASGSGELFF. DNA sequence: TGTGCCAGCAGCTTGGCCCTGACGGCTAGCGGGTCCGGGGAGCTGTTTTTT. The V gene is TRBV5-4 and the J gene is TRBJ2-2; TRBD2 agrees with 8 junctional bases. Inclusive of the bounding cysteine and phenylalanine, the CDR3 is 17 residues long. Only CDR3 DNA remains: 51 bases, in frame from the first base. V is trimmed back by 0 bases and J by 6 bases, and the junction contains 10 bases that no gene match accounts for. Per the germline V gene (reference sequence), SGHNT is the CDR1 and YYREEE is the CDR2. Reference TRBV5-4 and TRBJ2-2 proteins supply the regions before and after the CDR3; the full variable domain is: ETGVTQSPTHLIKTRGQQVTLRCSSQSGHNTVSWYQQALGQGPQFIFQYYREEENGRGNFPPRFSGLQFPNYSSELNVNALELDDSALYLCASSLALTASGSGELFFGEGSRLTVL.